The clone carrying this TCR beta chain was recorded a few times. What it recognizes is unknown. The CDR3 sequence is 13 residues long. Trimming removed 7 bases from V and 6 bases from J; junction bases left unmatched: 9. Germline V gene data show CDR1 as SQVTM and CDR2 as ANQGSEA. This sample was included in a study of identical twins. Study-level results: Insertion counts were lower in abundant cord blood beta clonotypes, a trend that memory repertoires did not show.

TCRdb re-analysed the 5' RACE reads in MiXCR, keeping a single row per CDR3 protein. Among approximately 630,000 distinct CDR3 sequences, around 7.4% were seen once, and the ten largest hold around 1.6%. This sample also belongs to another study, concerning yellow fever vaccine responses in identical twins.

The gene calls are TRBV29-1 and TRBJ1-5, with 7 bases that match TRBD1. The sample taken for sequencing was PBMCs. The receptor comes from a woman under 30 in good health. This CDR3 reads CSGGQGVGQPQHF. The CDR3 DNA follows: TGCAGCGGGGGGCAGGGGGTGGGTCAGCCCCAGCATTTT.